Included here is one TCR beta chain sequence, with context. Its target is unknown. Sequenced by immunoSEQ multiplex PCR; TCRdb stores in-frame clones only, minus some. Of 120,000 to 150,000 clones in the sample, over 80% were seen once. These data originate in a study of radiation and T cells in renal cell carcinoma. Study information: Nephrectomy followed 15 Gy stereotactic body radiation by 4 weeks. Whole-study results and caveats: Pretreatment tumor biopsies were lacking, so baseline clonotypes are unknown. From baseline, blood top tumor clonotypes peaked at 2 weeks post-radiation.

V lost 8 bases and J lost 5; bases outside the gene matches: 5. Looked up from germline, CDR1 is SNHLY and CDR2 is FYNNEI. The CDR3 runs to 14 residues. The sample's time point: baseline pretreatment blood. Treatment indicated: 15 Gy SBRT to primary tumor, nephrectomy 4 weeks later. The tumor was a clear cell renal cell carcinoma. The source was blood, collected from a patient whose treatment included radiotherapy and nephrectomy. This chain uses TRBV2 with TRBJ2-5; TRBD2 matches at 13 bases. This clonotype originated in a woman aged 45-59 years with renal cell carcinoma. The CDR3 bases are TGTGCCAGCCGGACTAGCGGGAGTGCGGAGACCCAGTACTTC. Amino acids: CASRTSGSAETQYF.